Shown below are 5 T cell receptor beta chains from a single sample sequenced in a study of blood T cells in healthy people across ages. Together with a sample-barcoded 5' primer, a J-beta primer mix was included in a second PCR lasting roughly 6 to 12 cycles. TCRdb re-called the 5' RACE reads with MiXCR, one entry per CDR3 protein. There are approximately 820,000 distinct CDR3 sequences in the sample; approximately 48% occur only once, and around 21% lies in the top ten. The sample consisted of blood. Receptor source: a man between 60 and 75 years old in good health.

This sequence joins TRBV6-2 or TRBV6-3 and TRBJ1-2, with 7 bases aligning to TRBD1. Germline CDR1 MNHEY, CDR2 SVGEGT. The trim removed 6 bases at V and 5 bases at J, leaving 12 bases unmatched. The CDR3 sequence is 15 residues long. The CDR3 sequence is CASRPKTGRGYGYTF. The CDR3 nucleotides are TGTGCCAGCAGACCAAAGACAGGGAGAGGGTATGGCTACACCTTC.

The chain carries TRBV28 and TRBJ2-7; 7 bases are a match to TRBD2. Per the germline V gene, CDR1 is MDHEN and CDR2 is SYDVKM. The V and J ends lost 6 bases and 4 bases, in that order; junction bases with no gene match: 24. The CDR3 covers 19 residues. The CDR3 reads CASSFPLSETSSTCYEQYF. The CDR3 DNA sequence: TGTGCCAGCAGCTTTCCGCTCTCAGAGACTAGCTCGACGTGTTACGAGCAGTACTTC.

This clonotype was seen repeatedly, ten times or more. Written as DNA, the CDR3 is TGTGCCAGCAGCTTAGCCCTAAAGAGTAGCCAGGTCGACAATGAGCAGTTCTTC. Amino acid sequence: CASSLALKSSQVDNEQFF. This sequence joins TRBV11-2 and TRBJ2-1; no definite D call. CDR3 length equals 18 residues. CDR1 is SGHAT, CDR2 FQNNGV, per germline. V shed 1 base and J shed 5 bases, with 21 bases lying between them.

The rearrangement joins TRBV20-1 to TRBJ1-2; TRBD1 might be the D (6 bases). Looked up from germline, CDR1 is DFQATT and CDR2 is SNEGSKA (reference sequence). The V end lost 5 bases, the J end lost 4 bases, and 17 bases lay between the germline ends. The CDR3 is 14 residues long. CDR3 protein: CSAYKQGSFYGYTF. The CDR3, as DNA: TGCAGTGCTTACAAACAGGGTTCGTTCTATGGCTACACCTTC.

This sequence joins TRBV24-1 and TRBJ2-1; D might be TRBD2 (5 bases). CDR3 length: 14 amino acids. Trimming cost V 4 bases and J 2 bases, with 8 bases left between them. The germline V gene has CDR1 KGHDR and CDR2 SFDVKD. CDR3 sequence (DNA): TGTGCCACCAGTGACGGGAAGACCTACAATGAGCAGTTCTTC. This sequence encodes CATSDGKTYNEQFF.